The rows below give T cell receptor beta chains drawn from one sample of a study of blood T cell repertoires in COVID-19. Measured with immunoSEQ multiplex PCR; TCRdb has only the in-frame clones, and not every one. The sample records about 180,000 clones, about 80% being singletons. Sequencing was carried out using peripheral blood. These TCRs come from a man aged 70-80 years with active or convalescent COVID-19. Each CDR3 is given with its conserved first and last residue. The order of the fields is CDR3 DNA, CDR3 protein, V gene, clone size, J gene, D gene. The D gene is left open where the match is weak. The listing skips clone size in some rows; elsewhere it reads once, few, many or a size class.

CDR3nt: TGTGCCTGGAGTATAAAATTATTGACAGGGGGATATCAGCCCCAGCATTTT
CDR3aa: CAWSIKLLTGGYQPQHF
v_gene: TRBV30
abundance: -
j_gene: TRBJ1-5
d_gene: TRBD1

CDR3nt: TGTGCCAACAGGGGGCCCTCCTACGAGCAGTACTTC
CDR3aa: CANRGPSYEQYF
v_gene: TRBV2
abundance: few
j_gene: TRBJ2-7
d_gene: TRBD1

CDR3nt: TGTGCCAGCAGGGGGACCGGGACAGGGTACGAGCAGTACTTC
CDR3aa: CASRGTGTGYEQYF
v_gene: TRBV5-6
abundance: -
j_gene: TRBJ2-7
d_gene: TRBD1

CDR3nt: TGTGCCAGCAGCTTGGGGGACAGAGGATCACCCCTCCACTTT
CDR3aa: CASSLGDRGSPLHF
v_gene: TRBV5-6
abundance: -
j_gene: TRBJ1-6
d_gene: TRBD1

CDR3nt: TGTGCCAGTAGTATACGGCAGGGGGCAAGCGGCTACACCTTC
CDR3aa: CASSIRQGASGYTF
v_gene: TRBV19
abundance: -
j_gene: TRBJ1-2
d_gene: TRBD1

CDR3nt: TGTGCCAGCAGCTTGGGTAGGGGGATCTACAATGAGCAGTTCTTC
CDR3aa: CASSLGRGIYNEQFF
v_gene: TRBV5-5
abundance: -
j_gene: TRBJ2-1
d_gene: -

CDR3nt: TGCGCCAGCAGCTTAAGGACAGGGGGCGACTATGGCTACACCTTC
CDR3aa: CASSLRTGGDYGYTF
v_gene: TRBV5-1
abundance: -
j_gene: TRBJ1-2
d_gene: TRBD1

CDR3nt: TGTGCCAGCAGTTTACAGGGGCCCCTCACAGATACGCAGTATTTT
CDR3aa: CASSLQGPLTDTQYF
v_gene: TRBV6-5
abundance: -
j_gene: TRBJ2-3
d_gene: TRBD1

CDR3nt: TGCGCCAGCAGCCAAGACGAGGGAACAGAGTTTAACTATGGCTACACCTTC
CDR3aa: CASSQDEGTEFNYGYTF
v_gene: TRBV4-1
abundance: -
j_gene: TRBJ1-2
d_gene: -

CDR3nt: TGTGCCAGCAGCTCCTACGCCCTCTACGAGCAGTACTTC
CDR3aa: CASSSYALYEQYF
v_gene: TRBV7-2
abundance: -
j_gene: TRBJ2-7
d_gene: -

CDR3nt: TGTGCCTGGACCGAACCCGGGTCCGGAAACACCATATATTTT
CDR3aa: CAWTEPGSGNTIYF
v_gene: TRBV30
abundance: -
j_gene: TRBJ1-3
d_gene: -

CDR3nt: TGTGCCACCCGGGACAGCCAAAGGGTAGATACGCAGTATTTT
CDR3aa: CATRDSQRVDTQYF
v_gene: TRBV6-5
abundance: -
j_gene: TRBJ2-3
d_gene: TRBD1

CDR3nt: TGTGCCAGCAGCCAAATGCAGGGCTATAGCAATCAGCCCCAGCATTTT
CDR3aa: CASSQMQGYSNQPQHF
v_gene: TRBV4-2
abundance: -
j_gene: TRBJ1-5
d_gene: -

CDR3nt: TGTGCCAGCAGCTCCCGCTCCCTCTATGAGCAGTACTTC
CDR3aa: CASSSRSLYEQYF
v_gene: TRBV7-2
abundance: -
j_gene: TRBJ2-7
d_gene: -

CDR3nt: TGCGCCAGCAGCTTGGCCGCGTCAGGGCGCTATGGCTACACCTTC
CDR3aa: CASSLAASGRYGYTF
v_gene: TRBV5-1
abundance: few
j_gene: TRBJ1-2
d_gene: -

CDR3nt: TGTGCCAGCAGACTCGGAGAAGTTGAAAAACTGTTTTTT
CDR3aa: CASRLGEVEKLFF
v_gene: TRBV12-3/TRBV12-4
abundance: -
j_gene: TRBJ1-4
d_gene: -

CDR3nt: TGTGCCAGTAGTACCCAGGGGCCTGGAAACACCATATATTTT
CDR3aa: CASSTQGPGNTIYF
v_gene: TRBV19
abundance: -
j_gene: TRBJ1-3
d_gene: -

CDR3nt: TGTGCAAGTCGTTTAGATAGGGACAGCACAAACTCTGGAAACACCATATATTTT
CDR3aa: CASRLDRDSTNSGNTIYF
v_gene: TRBV12-2
abundance: once
j_gene: TRBJ1-3
d_gene: -

CDR3nt: TGTGCCAGCAGCTTTGCGCCGAGGACAGGAGGTAGTCATACGCAGTATTTT
CDR3aa: CASSFAPRTGGSHTQYF
v_gene: TRBV7-6
abundance: -
j_gene: TRBJ2-3
d_gene: TRBD1

CDR3nt: TGTGCCAGCAGCTTGCGGGAGGGAGGGGAGCTGTTTTTT
CDR3aa: CASSLREGGELFF
v_gene: TRBV11-3
abundance: -
j_gene: TRBJ2-2
d_gene: TRBD2

CDR3nt: TGTGCCAGTACCAACTCACAGGGAAGCTCCTATAATTCACCCCTCCACTTT
CDR3aa: CASTNSQGSSYNSPLHF
v_gene: TRBV19
abundance: -
j_gene: TRBJ1-6
d_gene: -

CDR3nt: TGTGCCAGCAGTCCTCAGACAGACACTGAAGCTTTCTTT
CDR3aa: CASSPQTDTEAFF
v_gene: TRBV14
abundance: -
j_gene: TRBJ1-1
d_gene: -

CDR3nt: TGTGCCAGCAGCCAAGATCAGGGGGCTGTGAACACTGAAGCTTTCTTT
CDR3aa: CASSQDQGAVNTEAFF
v_gene: TRBV4-2
abundance: -
j_gene: TRBJ1-1
d_gene: TRBD1

CDR3nt: TGTGCCAGCAGCCAGCGGCCTTGGAGGGAGGGCCGAACCGGGGAGCTGTTTTTT
CDR3aa: CASSQRPWREGRTGELFF
v_gene: TRBV4-2
abundance: -
j_gene: TRBJ2-2
d_gene: TRBD2

CDR3nt: TGTGCCAGCAGTTCGGGACTAGCGGGGAACACCGGGGAGCTGTTTTTT
CDR3aa: CASSSGLAGNTGELFF
v_gene: TRBV27
abundance: medium-sized
j_gene: TRBJ2-2
d_gene: TRBD2

CDR3nt: TGTGCCAGCGCGATTACAGGCTTGGAGGGCTACACCTTC
CDR3aa: CASAITGLEGYTF
v_gene: TRBV19
abundance: -
j_gene: TRBJ1-2
d_gene: -

CDR3nt: TGCGCCAGCAGCCCAGGTAGGGGAGGCTCCTACGAGCAGTACTTC
CDR3aa: CASSPGRGGSYEQYF
v_gene: TRBV4-3
abundance: -
j_gene: TRBJ2-7
d_gene: -

CDR3nt: TGCGCCAGCAGCCAAGATAATAACAGGGGTTCAGAGACCCAGTACTTC
CDR3aa: CASSQDNNRGSETQYF
v_gene: TRBV4-1
abundance: -
j_gene: TRBJ2-5
d_gene: TRBD1

CDR3nt: TGCGCCAGCAGCCAAAGCACCTACACTGAAGCTTTCTTT
CDR3aa: CASSQSTYTEAFF
v_gene: TRBV4-1
abundance: -
j_gene: TRBJ1-1
d_gene: -

CDR3nt: TGTGCCAGCAGCCAAACAGGGAATAGCAATCAGCCCCAGCATTTT
CDR3aa: CASSQTGNSNQPQHF
v_gene: TRBV7-9
abundance: -
j_gene: TRBJ1-5
d_gene: -

CDR3nt: TGTGCCAGCTCACCAGGGACTTCCTACGAGCAGTACTTC
CDR3aa: CASSPGTSYEQYF
v_gene: TRBV18
abundance: -
j_gene: TRBJ2-7
d_gene: -

CDR3nt: TGTGCCAGCAGTTTAATGCGGGACAGCTCGAACACCGGGGAGCTGTTTTTT
CDR3aa: CASSLMRDSSNTGELFF
v_gene: TRBV27
abundance: -
j_gene: TRBJ2-2
d_gene: -

CDR3nt: TGTGCCAGCAAATTATGGTTGACGGGTTCCTACGAGCAGTACTTC
CDR3aa: CASKLWLTGSYEQYF
v_gene: TRBV28
abundance: -
j_gene: TRBJ2-7
d_gene: -

CDR3nt: TGCGCCAGCAGGCGGAACGGCGACGGCTTAGGCAATCAGCCCCAGCATTTT
CDR3aa: CASRRNGDGLGNQPQHF
v_gene: TRBV4-1
abundance: once
j_gene: TRBJ1-5
d_gene: -